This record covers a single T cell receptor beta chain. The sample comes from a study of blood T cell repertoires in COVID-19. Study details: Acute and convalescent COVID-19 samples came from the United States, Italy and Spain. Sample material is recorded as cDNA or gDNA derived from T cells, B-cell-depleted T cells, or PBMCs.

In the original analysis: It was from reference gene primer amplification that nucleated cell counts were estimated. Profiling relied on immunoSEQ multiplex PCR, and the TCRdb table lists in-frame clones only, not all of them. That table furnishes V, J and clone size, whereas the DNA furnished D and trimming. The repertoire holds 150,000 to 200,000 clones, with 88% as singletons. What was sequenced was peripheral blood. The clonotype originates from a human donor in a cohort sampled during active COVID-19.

CDR3 nucleotides: TGTGCCAGTAGTTTTGGCAGGGGGGATACGCAGTATTTT. It is translated as CASSFGRGDTQYF. The chain joins TRBV19 to TRBJ2-3; TRBD1 aligns across 7 bases. Per germline, CDR1 LNHDA and CDR2 SQIVND (reference sequence). The length of the CDR3 is 13 residues. Unmatched junction bases numbered 5, after V lost 5 bases and J lost 6 bases.